This T cell receptor (beta chain) derives from a study of shared clonotypes between healthy human individuals. Whole-study results and caveats: Generation probabilities of non-shared clonotypes were lower (relative to those shared by all four donors).

The split of CD4+ cells yielded CD45RA+ naive and CD45RA-negative memory subsets. Of note for this clone: As yet, its antigen is unknown.

In the study's own analysis: Owing to the provision of junction-only sequences devoid of quality scores by immunoSEQ, filtering differed. The data were produced by immunoSEQ multiplex PCR, yet TCRdb's version contains in-frame clones alone and is incomplete. V and J calls and clone size come straight from that table; D and trimming were deduced from the DNA. The repertoire has about 2.4 million clones, just over 90% of them found once; the top ten carry 0.13% to 0.15%. Germline CDR1 is MNHNS and CDR2 is SASEGT. The CDR3 has 13 residues. The germline V and J ends were trimmed by 6 bases and 3 bases, with 12 bases remaining between them.

This TCR was recovered from a man between 18 and 29 years old in good health. V gene TRBV6-1 combines with J gene TRBJ2-7, with D maybe TRBD1 (6 bases). Material for sequencing was naive CD4+ T cells sorted from blood. Noted subset: CD45RA+ positively selected. CDR3 nucleotides: TGTGCCAGCAGAAGGACAGTCGACTACGAGCAGTACTTC. Amino acid sequence: CASRRTVDYEQYF.